These 12 T cell receptor beta chains were sequenced from one sample in a study of T cell repertoires in cytomegalovirus infection. TCRdb used MiXCR to reprocess the reads, holding one entry per CDR3 protein. The sample lists 150,000 to 200,000 distinct CDR3 sequences, roughly 20% seen once, with 2.9% in the top ten. The sample was PBMCs. The receptors stem from a human donor in good health (CMV status not recorded). Some clones in this sample may be carry-over from other donors' samples.

This clonotype has a single count. The chain recombines TRBV20-1 with TRBJ2-1; D ambiguous. Germline-derived CDR1 and CDR2 are DFQATT and SNEGSKA (reference sequence). The V gene lost 0 bases and the J gene lost 0 bases, with 9 bases spanning the gap. There are 15 residues in the CDR3. The CDR3 here is CSARDQEYSYNEQFF. Written as DNA, the CDR3 is TGCAGTGCTAGAGATCAGGAATACTCCTACAATGAGCAGTTCTTC.

The V call is TRBV12-3 or TRBV12-4, the J call TRBJ2-7, with D possibly TRBD1 on 5 matching bases. Trimming removed 6 bases from V and 4 bases from J, with 13 bases in between. The CDR3 totals 13 residues. The CDR3 DNA is TGTGCCAGCAGGCCCATAGGGGCTTACGAGCAGTACTTC. Residues: CASRPIGAYEQYF.

The CDR3 reads CASSHGQGSPYEQYF. DNA of the CDR3: TGCGCCAGCAGTCACGGACAGGGGTCGCCCTACGAGCAGTACTTC. The rearrangement joins TRBV23-1 to TRBJ2-7; TRBD1 agrees at 9 bases. TRBV23-1 is an ORF, and what it does is uncertain. V lost 3 bases, J lost 2 bases, and 5 bases stayed unmatched. The CDR3 extends over 15 amino acids.

This clonotype was observed many times. The genes are TRBV6-1 and TRBJ2-1, with TRBD1 identical over 12 bases. Germline CDR1 MNHNS, CDR2 SASEGT. The CDR3 is 16 residues long. V dropped 5 bases and J dropped 8; count of bases not matched to a gene: 10. CDR3 region: CASSPRDRGRVHEQFF. In nucleotides, the CDR3 is TGTGCCAGCAGTCCCCGGGACAGGGGGCGCGTCCATGAGCAGTTCTTC.

This rearrangement joins TRBV14 to TRBJ2-3; 10 bases map to TRBD2. Germline V gives CDR1 SGHDN, CDR2 FVKESK. The ends lost 0 bases at V and 7 bases at J; junction bases unmatched: 4. This CDR3 comprises 15 residues. CDR3 in DNA: TGTGCCAGCAGCCAAGATCTAGCGGGGGATCATACGCAGTATTTT. It codes for CASSQDLAGDHTQYF.

This clonotype was seen a few times. The V call is TRBV7-2, the J call TRBJ1-1; maybe TRBD1 (5 bases). The CDR3 is made up of 14 amino acids. From germline, CDR1 is SGHTA and CDR2 FQGNSA. V lost 3 bases and J 6 bases, leaving 14 bases between the germline ends. In DNA form, the CDR3 reads TGTGCCAGCAGCTTGGCAGGGAGGTTCGCTGAAGCTTTCTTT. Its translation: CASSLAGRFAEAFF.

In this sample, this clonotype turned up a few times. The rearrangement joins TRBV13 to TRBJ2-4, with 8 positions matching TRBD2. This CDR3 spans 20 amino acids. The V gene end was trimmed by 0 bases and the J gene end by 0 bases; junction bases not matched to a gene: 13. Per the germline V gene, CDR1 is PRHDT and CDR2 is FYEKMQ (reference sequence). CDR3 DNA sequence: TGTGCCAGCAGCTTAGGCTTGCGGCGGTCGGGGGGGCAAGCCAAAAACATTCAGTACTTC. Amino acid sequence: CASSLGLRRSGGQAKNIQYF.

This clonotype was found a few times. The chain is built from TRBV28 and TRBJ1-2; D is ambiguous. The CDR3 sequence is 14 residues long. CDR1 MDHEN and CDR2 SYDVKM come from the germline V gene. Trimming cost V 2 bases and J 6 bases, with 13 bases left between them. Written as DNA, the CDR3 is TGTGCCAGCAGTTTAGACTTTTTTAGACATGGCTACACCTTC. This codes for CASSLDFFRHGYTF.

In this sample, this clonotype turned up many times. The chain couples TRBV28 to TRBJ2-3; TRBD2 might be the D (6 bases). V dropped 4 bases and J dropped 3 bases, with 17 bases sitting between them. The CDR3 consists of 16 residues. From germline, CDR1 is MDHEN and CDR2 SYDVKM. In DNA, the CDR3 is TGTGCCAGCAGTTCCCAGGAGGAGGAGGGGACAGATACGCAGTATTTT. Residues: CASSSQEEEGTDTQYF.

A remark on this clonotype: Possible read error: a much larger clone is one base away. The gene calls are TRBV12-3 or TRBV12-4 and TRBJ2-2; no clear D. Trimming pared 5 bases from V and 6 bases from J, leaving 19 bases between. The CDR3 has 16 amino acids. Written as DNA, the CDR3 is TGTGCCAGCAGTGTAGGTTCCCTTCAATGGTCCGGGGAGCTGTTTTTT. This encodes CASSVGSLQWSGELFF.

This clonotype appeared a few times. The chain links TRBV4-2 to TRBJ2-1, with TRBD2 identical over 11 bases. The CDR3 length is 16 residues. Germline-derived CDR1 and CDR2 are LGHNA and YNFKEQ. After removal of 4 bases from V and 3 bases from J, the junction contained 5 bases not matched to a gene. The CDR3 sequence is CASSPPGTSGYNEQFF. CDR3 DNA: TGTGCCAGCAGCCCACCGGGGACTAGCGGCTACAATGAGCAGTTCTTC.

The chain links TRBV7-2 to TRBJ2-1; tentatively, D is TRBD1 or TRBD2 (5 bases each). The V gene lost 1 base and the J gene lost 0 bases, with 13 bases spanning the gap. The CDR3 is 17 residues long. Germline values: CDR1 SGHTA, CDR2 FQGNSA. The DNA for the CDR3 is TGTGCCAGCAGCTTAGGGGGGTACCCGAGCTCCTACAATGAGCAGTTCTTC. Translation: CASSLGGYPSSYNEQFF.